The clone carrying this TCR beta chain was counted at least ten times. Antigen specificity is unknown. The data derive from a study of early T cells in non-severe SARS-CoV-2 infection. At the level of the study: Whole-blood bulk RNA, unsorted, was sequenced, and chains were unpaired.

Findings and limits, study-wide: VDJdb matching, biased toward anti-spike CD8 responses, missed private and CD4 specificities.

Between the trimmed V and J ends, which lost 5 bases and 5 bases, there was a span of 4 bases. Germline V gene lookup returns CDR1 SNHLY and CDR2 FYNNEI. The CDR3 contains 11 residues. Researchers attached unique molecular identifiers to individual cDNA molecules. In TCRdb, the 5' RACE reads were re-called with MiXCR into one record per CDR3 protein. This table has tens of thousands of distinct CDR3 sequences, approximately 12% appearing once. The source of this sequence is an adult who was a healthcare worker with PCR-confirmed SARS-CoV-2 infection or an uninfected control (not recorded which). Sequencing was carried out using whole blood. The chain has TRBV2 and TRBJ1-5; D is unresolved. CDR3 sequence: CASSIDQPQHF. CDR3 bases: TGTGCCAGCAGTATAGATCAGCCCCAGCATTTT.